This T cell receptor (beta chain) is drawn from a study of T cell changes during pregnancy in multiple sclerosis. CDR3 length: 15 residues. Germline CDR1 and CDR2: MGHDK and SYGVNS. The ends lost 3 bases at V and 8 bases at J; junction bases unmatched: 5. Produced via immunoSEQ multiplex PCR; TCRdb's table is partial and in-frame only. The table has approximately 46,000 clones, roughly nine tenths seen once. The source was CD4+ T cells from peripheral blood mononuclear cells, collected after pregnancy. The chain carries TRBV25-1 and TRBJ1-6, with 9 bases identical to TRBD1. The receptor was derived from a female donor with multiple sclerosis, enrolled in a pregnancy study. This chain's CDR3 is CASSDRTGAYSPLHF. The CDR3 bases are TGTGCCAGCAGTGACAGGACAGGGGCTTATTCACCCCTCCACTTT.